Listed here are 25 T cell receptor beta chains from one sample, sequenced in a study of T cell repertoires in cytomegalovirus infection. These receptors lack a known antigen. TCRdb independently ran MiXCR on the reads; one entry per CDR3 protein. The sample consists of some 320,000 distinct CDR3 sequences, about 28% of them appearing once. The input for sequencing was cultured PBMCs, taken from culture after CMV antigen stimulation. These receptors all come from a human donor in good health (CMV status not recorded). Some clones in this sample may be carry-over from other donors' samples.

In this sample, this clonotype turned up a few times. The chain uses TRBV7-7 and TRBJ1-5, with D maybe TRBD1 (6 bases). Germline V lookup: CDR1 SSHAT, CDR2 FNYEAQ (reference sequence). The CDR3 sequence is 16 residues long. V lost 2 bases and J 4 bases, leaving 15 bases between the germline ends. In DNA, the CDR3 is TGTGCCAGCAGCTTACCCCCCAGGGGTAGTAATCAGCCCCAGCATTTT. Translating gives CASSLPPRGSNQPQHF.

J is TRBJ1-5 and V is TRBV7-9; TRBD1 matches at 7 bases. The germline gives CDR1 SEHNR, CDR2 FQNEAQ (reference sequence). Trimming cost V 6 bases and J 0 bases; bases outside gene matches: 5. CDR3 length equals 15 residues. Written as DNA, the CDR3 is TGTGCCAGCAGTCGACAGGGCGATAGCAATCAGCCCCAGCATTTT. Translation: CASSRQGDSNQPQHF. The full variable domain, in which reference TRBV7-9 and TRBJ1-5 provide the parts outside the CDR3, is DTGVSQNPRHKITKRGQNVTFRCDPISEHNRLYWYRQTLGQGPEFLTYFQNEAQLEKSRLLSDRFSAERPKGSFSTLEIQRTEQGDSAMYLCASSRQGDSNQPQHFGDGTRLSIL.

The chain couples TRBV10-2 to TRBJ1-2; D is unclear. The CDR3 loop spans 14 amino acids. V was pared by 2 bases and J by 3 bases, with 10 bases between. CDR1 and CDR2 from the germline V gene are WSHSY and SAAADI. The CDR3: CASSEGTVDYGYTF. Here the CDR3 DNA reads TGCGCCAGCAGTGAGGGCACTGTAGACTATGGCTACACCTTC.

This clonotype has just a few counts. The rearrangement joins TRBV25-1 to TRBJ1-6; D is perhaps TRBD1 (5 bases). The germline V gene encodes CDR1 MGHDK and CDR2 SYGVNS. The CDR3 extends over 13 amino acids. Trimming pared 4 bases from V and 6 bases from J, leaving 7 bases between. CDR3 sequence reads: CASSAQVNSPLHF. For the CDR3, the DNA is TGTGCCAGCAGTGCACAGGTTAATTCACCCCTCCACTTT.

V usage is TRBV6-8 and J usage is TRBJ2-5; maybe TRBD1 (6 bases). CDR1 is MNHGY, CDR2 SAAAGT, per germline. This CDR3 spans 13 amino acids. The V end lost 6 bases, the J end lost 5 bases, and 13 bases lay between the germline ends. The CDR3 region is CASSQGQGETQYF. DNA for the CDR3: TGTGCCAGCAGCCAGGGGCAGGGGGAGACCCAGTACTTC.

This clonotype was detected a few times. The chain carries TRBV28 and TRBJ2-7; D call uncertain. This CDR3 spans 11 amino acids. V was cut by 8 bases and J by 3 bases, with 8 bases left in between. CDR1 is MDHEN, CDR2 SYDVKM, per germline. DNA for the CDR3: TGTGCCAGCGCCTGGGACTACGAGCAGTACTTC. It translates to CASAWDYEQYF.

The chain carries TRBV4-1 and TRBJ2-3, with a possible D match to TRBD2 (5 bases). The V gene lost 1 base and the J gene lost 1 base, with 9 bases spanning the gap. CDR3 size: 15 residues. Looked up from germline, CDR1 is MGHRA and CDR2 is YSYEKL. The CDR3 region is CASSQGNGGTDTQYF. CDR3 nucleotides: TGCGCCAGCAGCCAAGGAAACGGGGGCACAGATACGCAGTATTTT.

This clonotype was seen more than once but under ten times. The CDR3 loop reads CASRRDIVHQRVYSNQPQHF. The CDR3, as DNA: TGTGCCAGCAGGAGGGACATCGTTCATCAGCGGGTTTATAGCAATCAGCCCCAGCATTTT. V usage is TRBV2 and J usage is TRBJ1-5; possibly TRBD1 for D (6 bases). Trimming took 6 bases from V and 0 from J, leaving 27 bases between them. CDR1 is SNHLY, CDR2 FYNNEI, per germline. This CDR3 region has 20 residues.

This chain uses TRBV6-1 with TRBJ1-1; D gene ambiguous. V was shortened by 5 bases and J by 0 bases, with 10 bases between the two germline ends. Germline CDR1 and CDR2: MNHNS and SASEGT. The CDR3 consists of 14 residues. CDR3 region: CASSRAGVNTEAFF. CDR3 coding DNA: TGTGCCAGCAGTCGGGCTGGGGTGAACACTGAAGCTTTCTTT.

This clonotype was counted only a few times. V is TRBV7-6 and J is TRBJ2-5, with a possible D match to TRBD1 (6 bases). There are 17 residues in the CDR3. Deletions cut 1 base from V and 5 bases from J, with 20 bases between. CDR1 and CDR2 (germline): SGHVS, FNYEAQ. This CDR3 reads CASSLGRRTVPAETQYF. For the CDR3, the DNA is TGTGCCAGCAGCTTAGGGAGGCGGACAGTCCCTGCGGAGACCCAGTACTTC. Full variable domain (missing parts from reference TRBV7-6 and TRBJ2-5): GAGVSQSPRYKVTKRGQDVALRCDPISGHVSLYWYRQALGQGPEFLTYFNYEAQQDKSGLPNDRFSAERPEGSISTLTIQRTEQRDSAMYRCASSLGRRTVPAETQYFGPGTRLLVL.

This clonotype has a handful of counts. Here the CDR3 reads CASSTPYGTLGGYTF. The CDR3 DNA sequence: TGTGCCAGCAGCACACCGTACGGGACACTGGGTGGCTACACCTTC. The V call is TRBV11-2, the J call TRBJ1-2; weak D call: TRBD1 (6 bases). V was shortened by 5 bases and J by 7 bases, with 20 bases between the two germline ends. Germline CDR1 reads SGHAT; CDR2 reads FQNNGV. The CDR3 is 15 amino acids. The full variable domain, with the rest looked up from reference TRBV11-2 and TRBJ1-2, is EAGVAQSPRYKIIEKRQSVAFWCNPISGHATLYWYQQILGQGPKLLIQFQNNGVVDDSQLPKDRFSAERLKGVDSTLKIQPAKLEDSAVYLCASSTPYGTLGGYTFGSGTRLTVV.

This clonotype was seen more than once but under ten times. The rearrangement joins TRBV7-9 to TRBJ2-3; 11 bases align to TRBD1. CDR3 length: 16 amino acids. CDR1 SEHNR and CDR2 FQNEAQ come from the germline V gene (reference sequence). V was pared by 7 bases and J by 2 bases, with 8 bases of the junction left unmatched. This chain's CDR3 is CASNLRGQGDTDTQYF. The CDR3 DNA reads as TGTGCCAGCAACCTGCGGGGACAGGGGGACACAGATACGCAGTATTTT.

This chain joins TRBV7-4 and TRBJ2-1, with D maybe TRBD2 (6 bases). CDR3 size: 13 residues. V dropped 2 bases and J dropped 9 bases, with 11 bases sitting between them. Germline V gives CDR1 SGHVT, CDR2 SQSDAQ. The chain's CDR3 is CASSLPGEVEQFF. CDR3 DNA sequence: TGTGCCAGCAGCTTACCTGGGGAGGTTGAGCAGTTCTTC.

This rearrangement joins TRBV28 to TRBJ1-2, with 10 bases that match TRBD1. The junction had 8 bases not matched to a gene; V was cut back by 3 bases and J by 7 bases. The CDR3 totals 15 residues. CDR1 is MDHEN, CDR2 SYDVKM, per germline. The CDR3 DNA sequence: TGTGCCAGCAGTTTTGGACAGGGGGGACAGGTTGGCTACACCTTC. Encoded protein: CASSFGQGGQVGYTF.

This clonotype was seen a few times. The V and J genes are TRBV30 and TRBJ1-1, with D perhaps matching TRBD1 (5 bases). CDR1 and CDR2 from the germline V gene are GTSNPN and SVGIG (reference sequence). V was shortened by 2 bases and J by 4 bases, with 11 bases between the two germline ends. This CDR3 region has 13 residues. The CDR3 coding sequence is TGTGCCTGGAGTCGGGGGGTAGGCACTGAAGCTTTCTTT. This encodes CAWSRGVGTEAFF.

The table lists this clonotype with a few counts. The rearrangement uses TRBV5-1 and TRBJ2-7, with D tentatively TRBD1 (5 bases). Germline CDR1 and CDR2: SGHRS and YFSETQ. This CDR3 has 14 residues. The ends were cut back, 3 bases at V and 12 bases at J, with 22 bases in the middle. CDR3 nucleotide sequence: TGCGCCAGCAGCTCCCTCCCTCAGGGTCGGGTCTGGTACTTC. Translated: CASSSLPQGRVWYF.

The chain combines TRBV10-3 with TRBJ2-5, with 7 bases identical to TRBD2. Germline assignment: CDR1 ENHRY and CDR2 SYGVKD. Trimming took 6 bases from V and 5 from J; bases not matched to a gene: 9. This CDR3 has 14 residues. CDR3 region: CAIRPSTSPETQYF. The CDR3, as DNA: TGTGCCATCAGGCCTTCGACTAGCCCCGAGACCCAGTACTTC.

CDR3 sequence (DNA): TGTGCCATCAGTGAGTCGACGGCTAGCGGGAGATTCGATGAGCAGTTCTTC. Protein sequence: CAISESTASGRFDEQFF. The chain joins TRBV10-3 to TRBJ2-1, with 10 bases lining up with TRBD2. J lost 8 bases, V lost 0 bases, and 10 bases had no gene match. Germline V gene lookup returns CDR1 ENHRY and CDR2 SYGVKD. This CDR3 is 17 amino acids long.

The table lists this clonotype with many counts. The chain combines TRBV6-6 with TRBJ1-1; 7 positions agree with TRBD1. In germline, CDR1 is MNHNY, CDR2 SVGAGI (reference sequence). CDR3 size: 15 residues. The J segment lost 0 bases and the V segment lost 6 bases, leaving 7 bases of the junction unmatched. In DNA, the CDR3 is TGTGCCAGCAGCCTACAGGGGCTTATGAACACTGAAGCTTTCTTT. Amino acids: CASSLQGLMNTEAFF.

This clonotype showed up many times. This chain joins TRBV7-2 and TRBJ1-4; TRBD1 is a possible D gene (5 bases). The CDR3 sequence is 11 residues long. CDR1 and CDR2 (germline): SGHTA, FQGNSA. V lost 5 bases and J lost 10, with 8 bases in between. This CDR3 is CASSLGVKLFF. CDR3 DNA sequence: TGTGCCAGCAGCCTGGGGGTAAAACTGTTTTTT.

This chain connects TRBV12-3 or TRBV12-4 to TRBJ2-1, with D tentatively TRBD2 (5 bases). The V gene lost 3 bases and the J gene lost 8 bases, with 11 bases spanning the gap. The CDR3 length is 13 residues. Here the CDR3 DNA reads TGTGCCAGCAGTTTTACCGGGATCCATGAGCAGTTCTTC. Protein: CASSFTGIHEQFF.

The sample holds a few counts of this clonotype. CDR3 nucleotide sequence: TGTGCCAGCTCACAAGGGAGCGGATCACCCCTCCACTTT. As protein: CASSQGSGSPLHF. The chain joins TRBV18 to TRBJ1-6; no definite D call. V was cut by 4 bases and J by 10 bases, with 11 bases left in between. CDR1 is KGHSH and CDR2 is LQKENI in the germline V gene. The CDR3 sequence is 13 residues long.

V gene TRBV7-8 combines with J gene TRBJ1-2; 7 nucleotides agree with TRBD1. Germline CDR1 and CDR2: SGHVS and FQNEAQ. Germline trimming cut 4 bases from V and 3 bases from J; bases unmatched to any gene: 11. CDR3 size: 16 residues. Here the CDR3 reads CASSSLIRGQYYGYTF. The CDR3, as DNA: TGTGCCAGCAGCTCTCTTATTAGGGGGCAGTACTATGGCTACACCTTC. The whole variable domain, remainder taken from reference TRBV7-8 and TRBJ1-2, is GAGVSQSPRYKVAKRGQDVALRCDPISGHVSLFWYQQALGQGPEFLTYFQNEAQLDKSGLPSDRFFAERPEGSVSTLKIQRTQQEDSAVYLCASSSLIRGQYYGYTFGSGTRLTVV.

CDR3 sequence (DNA): TGTGCCAGCTCACCACAGGGTGGGACAGCGAACACCGGGGAGCTGTTTTTT. Translation gives CASSPQGGTANTGELFF. The chain employs TRBV18 and TRBJ2-2; 7 bases match TRBD1. Germline CDR1 is KGHSH and CDR2 is LQKENI. With 1 base clipped from V and 0 bases from J, the junction kept 5 bases outside the gene matches. This CDR3 contains 17 residues.

J is TRBJ1-4 and V is TRBV2; 9 positions match TRBD1. V shed 5 bases, J shed 7 bases, and the junction held 8 bases outside the gene matches. CDR1 is SNHLY, CDR2 FYNNEI, per germline. This CDR3 spans 15 amino acids. CDR3 in DNA: TGTGCCAGCAGTAGGACCGGGACAGGGTTTGAAAAACTGTTTTTT. Amino acid sequence: CASSRTGTGFEKLFF.